The next 25 T cell receptor beta chains were all read from a single sample in a study of cytomegalovirus exposure and HLA in healthy donors. The PCR was carried out with 60 Vbeta primers and 13 Jbeta primers. Measured with immunoSEQ multiplex PCR; TCRdb has only the in-frame clones, and not every one. The sample consists of 100,000 to 150,000 clones, roughly 82% of them appearing once. The sequenced material came from PBMCs. The receptors come from a middle-aged woman in good health and CMV-seropositive.

V is TRBV2 and J is TRBJ2-1; 13 positions match TRBD2. The junction had 8 bases not matched to a gene; V was cut back by 5 bases and J by 1 base. The CDR3 extends over 18 amino acids. Germline CDR1 and CDR2: SNHLY and FYNNEI. CDR3 amino acids: CASSTLAGGPRSYNEQFF. Written as DNA, the CDR3 is TGTGCCAGCAGTACACTAGCGGGGGGGCCTAGGTCCTACAATGAGCAGTTCTTC.

This sequence joins TRBV6-5 and TRBJ2-7, with TRBD1 matching 10 bases. The CDR3 extends over 16 amino acids. The V gene's germline CDR1 is MNHEY and CDR2 SVGAGI. Unmatched junction bases numbered 5, after V lost 0 bases and J lost 3 bases. The CDR3, as DNA: TGTGCCAGCAGTTACTCGGGACAGGGGTACGTCTACGAGCAGTACTTC. This gives the protein CASSYSGQGYVYEQYF.

The CDR3 nucleotides read TGTGCCAGCAGCTTGGATGGGACAACCTACGAGCAGTACTTC. Encoded protein: CASSLDGTTYEQYF. The chain carries TRBV5-4 and TRBJ2-7, with D maybe TRBD1 (6 bases). V lost 0 bases and J 2 bases, leaving 9 bases between the germline ends. The CDR3 is 14 amino acids. CDR1 is SGHNT and CDR2 is YYREEE in the germline V gene (reference sequence). The full variable domain, in which reference TRBV5-4 and TRBJ2-7 provide the parts outside the CDR3, is ETGVTQSPTHLIKTRGQQVTLRCSSQSGHNTVSWYQQALGQGPQFIFQYYREEENGRGNFPPRFSGLQFPNYSSELNVNALELDDSALYLCASSLDGTTYEQYFGPGTRLTVT.

This chain connects TRBV5-4 to TRBJ1-1, with a weak D call TRBD1 (5 bases). Germline V gene lookup returns CDR1 SGHNT and CDR2 YYREEE (reference sequence). Trimming took 5 bases from V and 6 from J, leaving 17 bases between them. The CDR3 is 14 residues long. This chain's CDR3 is CASRENGGNAEAFF. The CDR3 DNA follows: TGTGCCAGCAGGGAAAATGGGGGGAATGCTGAAGCTTTCTTT.

The rearrangement links TRBV6-5 to TRBJ2-5; 14 bases are a match to TRBD2. This CDR3 has 14 residues. CDR1 and CDR2 (germline): MNHEY, SVGAGI. The V and J ends lost 8 bases and 7 bases, in that order; junction bases with no gene match: 6. CDR3 protein: CASPLTSGRATQYF. In nucleotides, the CDR3 is TGTGCCAGCCCACTGACTAGCGGGAGGGCGACCCAGTACTTC.

The V and J genes are TRBV15 and TRBJ2-7; 8 nucleotides agree with TRBD2. V lost 0 bases to trimming and J lost 7 bases; unmatched junction nucleotides: 5. CDR3 length equals 14 residues. CDR1 is LNHNV, CDR2 YYDKDF, per germline (reference sequence). CDR3 coding DNA: TGTGCCACCAGCAGAGACCCAGCGGGGGAAGAGCAGTACTTC. Its protein product is CATSRDPAGEEQYF. Together with reference TRBV15 and TRBJ2-7, the CDR3 gives the full variable domain: DAMVIQNPRYQVTQFGKPVTLSCSQTLNHNVMYWYQQKSSQAPKLLFHYYDKDFNNEADTPDNFQSRRPNTSFCFLDIRSPGLGDTAMYLCATSRDPAGEEQYFGPGTRLTVT.

The V call is TRBV29-1, the J call TRBJ1-2; weak D call: TRBD1 (6 bases). Trimming left V 6 bases short and J 5 bases short, with 13 bases between. Germline CDR1 SQVTM, CDR2 ANQGSEA. The CDR3 spans 12 residues. The CDR3 nucleotides are TGCAGCGTCGCACAGGGACGATATGGCTACACCTTC. This translates into CSVAQGRYGYTF.

The V gene is TRBV29-1, the J gene TRBJ2-7; 8 bases agree with TRBD1. Germline loops: CDR1 SQVTM, CDR2 ANQGSEA. The CDR3 runs 14 residues. V trimming: 7 bases; J trimming: 2 bases; junction bases outside the gene matches: 10. CDR3 sequence reads: CSAGGQGSAYEQYF. The CDR3 nucleotides read TGCAGCGCCGGTGGACAGGGTAGCGCCTACGAGCAGTACTTC.

The V and J genes are TRBV4-3 and TRBJ2-7, with a weak D call TRBD1 (6 bases). This CDR3 is 17 amino acids long. Germline CDR1 is LGHNA and CDR2 is YSLEER. V was pared by 0 bases and J by 4 bases, with 19 bases between. CDR3 protein: CASSQESGTPISYEQYF. The DNA for the CDR3 is TGCGCCAGCAGCCAAGAGTCCGGGACACCAATCTCTTACGAGCAGTACTTC.

Only a few counts were recorded for this clone. The genes are TRBV5-4 and TRBJ2-5, with D unresolved. Looked up from germline, CDR1 is SGHNT and CDR2 is YYREEE (reference sequence). Trimming cost V 0 bases and J 2 bases, with 5 bases left between them. The CDR3 spans 13 residues. As DNA, the CDR3 is TGTGCCAGCAGCTTGGCCAGACAAGAGACCCAGTACTTC. Its translation: CASSLARQETQYF.

The chain couples TRBV11-3 to TRBJ1-1, with 8 bases aligning to TRBD1. Germline V gene sequence: CDR1 SGHNT, CDR2 YENEEA. This CDR3 region has 15 residues. V lost 3 bases and J lost 5; bases outside the gene matches: 8. The CDR3 protein is CASSFRGQGATEAFF. The CDR3 DNA reads TGTGCCAGCAGCTTTAGGGGGCAGGGGGCGACTGAAGCTTTCTTT.

The CDR3 protein is CASQTTGWNQPQHF. DNA for the CDR3: TGTGCCAGCCAGACTACAGGGTGGAATCAGCCCCAGCATTTT. The rearrangement uses TRBV28 and TRBJ1-5; possible D gene TRBD1, 6 bases. CDR3 length: 14 amino acids. Per the germline V gene, CDR1 is MDHEN and CDR2 is SYDVKM. V was cut by 8 bases and J by 4 bases, with 15 bases left in between.

The CDR3 coding sequence is TGTGCCAGCTCGGACTCCAGCACAGATACGCAGTATTTT. Its translation is CASSDSSTDTQYF. The V call is TRBV2, the J call TRBJ2-3, with D possibly being TRBD2 (5 bases). Trimming removed 8 bases from V and 0 bases from J, with 9 bases in between. CDR1 is SNHLY and CDR2 is FYNNEI in the germline V gene. There are 13 residues in the CDR3.

The V call is TRBV5-4, the J call TRBJ2-5, with D perhaps TRBD2 (6 bases). The V end lost 3 bases, the J end lost 5 bases, and 17 bases lay between the germline ends. Looked up from germline, CDR1 is SGHNT and CDR2 is YYREEE (reference sequence). The CDR3 extends over 15 amino acids. In DNA form, the CDR3 reads TGTGCCAGCAGCTCTGCCCTGGGCGGGATGGAGACCCAGTACTTC. Amino acids: CASSSALGGMETQYF. The full variable domain, completed using reference TRBV5-4 and TRBJ2-5, is ETGVTQSPTHLIKTRGQQVTLRCSSQSGHNTVSWYQQALGQGPQFIFQYYREEENGRGNFPPRFSGLQFPNYSSELNVNALELDDSALYLCASSSALGGMETQYFGPGTRLLVL.

The chain recombines TRBV7-3 with TRBJ2-5, with 10 bases lining up with TRBD2. CDR1 SGHTA and CDR2 FQGTGA come from the germline V gene. V lost 5 bases to trimming and J lost 5 bases; unmatched junction nucleotides: 5. This CDR3 is 14 amino acids long. CDR3 loop: CASSRSGGGETQYF. CDR3 DNA sequence: TGTGCCAGCAGCAGAAGCGGGGGGGGCGAGACCCAGTACTTC. Full variable domain (outside the CDR3, taken from reference TRBV7-3 and TRBJ2-5): GAGVSQTPSNKVTEKGKYVELRCDPISGHTALYWYRQSLGQGPEFLIYFQGTGAADDSGLPNDRFFAVRPEGSVSTLKIQRTERGDSAVYLCASSRSGGGETQYFGPGTRLLVL.

The chain links TRBV29-1 to TRBJ1-1, with D possibly TRBD1 on 6 matching bases. Looked up from germline, CDR1 is SQVTM and CDR2 is ANQGSEA. V gave up 7 bases and J gave up 1 base, with 13 bases separating them. CDR3 size: 13 residues. This CDR3 is CSAARGSNTEAFF. CDR3 coding DNA: TGCAGCGCCGCGAGGGGGTCGAACACTGAAGCTTTCTTT.

This chain connects TRBV13 to TRBJ2-5; D may be TRBD2 (6 bases). Germline V gene data show CDR1 as PRHDT and CDR2 as FYEKMQ (reference sequence). V was cut by 2 bases and J by 0 bases, with 13 bases left in between. CDR3 size: 16 residues. CDR3 DNA: TGTGCCAGCAGCTTAACCCGGGAGCAAGACCAAGAGACCCAGTACTTC. Its protein is CASSLTREQDQETQYF.

This chain links TRBV30 with TRBJ1-3, with D unclear. The CDR3 consists of 14 residues. Germline lookup yields CDR1 GTSNPN and CDR2 SVGIG (reference sequence). The germline V and J ends were trimmed by 4 bases and 4 bases, with 14 bases remaining between them. The CDR3 loop reads CAWMSGSSGNTIYF. Here the CDR3 DNA reads TGTGCCTGGATGTCGGGAAGTTCAGGAAACACCATATATTTT.

This chain joins TRBV7-3 and TRBJ1-2, with D possibly matching TRBD1 (6 bases). This CDR3 is built from 13 residues. Trimming pared 2 bases from V and 5 bases from J, leaving 9 bases between. The germline CDR1 and CDR2 sequences are SGHTA and FQGTGA. CDR3 bases: TGTGCCAGCAGCTTACAACAGGGTTATGGCTACACCTTC. Protein sequence: CASSLQQGYGYTF. Combining the CDR3 with reference TRBV7-3 and TRBJ1-2 gives the whole variable domain GAGVSQTPSNKVTEKGKYVELRCDPISGHTALYWYRQSLGQGPEFLIYFQGTGAADDSGLPNDRFFAVRPEGSVSTLKIQRTERGDSAVYLCASSLQQGYGYTFGSGTRLTVV.

This clone was seen a handful of times. The junction and the germline gene differ at one end; a read error may be behind it. The J gene is TRBJ1-1, the V gene TRBV7-2; TRBD1 might be the D (6 bases). The CDR3 contains 12 residues. The V gene's germline CDR1 is SGHTA and CDR2 FQGNSA. CDR3 amino acids: CASSSDRTGAFF. CDR3 coding DNA: TGTGCCAGCAGCTCCGACAGGACTGGAGCTTTCTTT.

The chain is built from TRBV30 and TRBJ2-7; 9 bases line up with TRBD2. The CDR3 spans 12 residues. The junction had 6 bases not matched to a gene; V was cut back by 6 bases and J by 6 bases. Germline values: CDR1 GTSNPN, CDR2 SVGIG (reference sequence). CDR3 sequence: CACRAGGGEQYF. CDR3 coding DNA: TGTGCCTGTAGGGCGGGAGGGGGCGAGCAGTACTTC.

The chain recombines TRBV7-9 with TRBJ2-3; a weak D match, TRBD2 (5 bases). Trimming removed 4 bases at V and 3 bases at J, with 17 bases between. There are 16 residues in the CDR3. CDR1 SEHNR and CDR2 FQNEAQ come from the germline V gene (reference sequence). The CDR3 loop reads CASSSGVRGGTDTQYF. The CDR3 coding sequence is TGTGCCAGCAGCTCCGGGGTCCGGGGTGGAACAGATACGCAGTATTTT.

The chain recombines TRBV15 with TRBJ1-4; perhaps TRBD1 as D (5 bases). This CDR3 is 14 amino acids long. V gave up 5 bases and J gave up 4 bases, with 11 bases separating them. Germline assignment: CDR1 LNHNV and CDR2 YYDKDF (reference sequence). CDR3 region: CATSVDRFNEKLFF. CDR3 sequence (DNA): TGTGCCACCAGCGTTGACAGATTTAATGAAAAACTGTTTTTT.

The chain couples TRBV18 to TRBJ1-2; D call uncertain. The V and J ends lost 3 bases and 4 bases respectively, with 9 bases between them. The CDR3 is 13 residues long. From germline, CDR1 is KGHSH and CDR2 LQKENI. The CDR3 sequence: CASSPPTTYGYTF. CDR3 DNA sequence: TGTGCCAGCTCACCCCCGACAACCTATGGCTACACCTTC.

V and J are TRBV4-3 and TRBJ1-2; possible D gene TRBD1, 5 bases. V lost 0 bases and J 4 bases, leaving 12 bases between the germline ends. This CDR3 contains 15 residues. Germline CDR1 and CDR2: LGHNA and YSLEER. The CDR3 reads CASSQDYPGIYGYTF. CDR3 coding DNA: TGCGCCAGCAGCCAAGATTACCCAGGGATCTATGGCTACACCTTC.